This T cell receptor (beta chain) was captured in a study of cytomegalovirus exposure and HLA in healthy donors. V was shortened by 4 bases and J by 1 base, with 11 bases between the two germline ends. The CDR3 totals 16 residues. Germline V gene data show CDR1 as MDHEN and CDR2 as SYDVKM. With 60 Vbeta and 13 Jbeta primers, the PCR was carried out. Using immunoSEQ multiplex PCR, the repertoire was profiled, and TCRdb retains in-frame clones only, with some absent. Found here are 95,000 to 150,000 clones, 73% of them singletons; the top ten hold over 4%. The sequence was obtained from a man aged 55 to 70 in good health and CMV-seropositive. Sequenced: PBMCs. The chain has TRBV28 and TRBJ2-6; no clear D. This chain's CDR3 is CASSSRRPSGANVLTF. CDR3 in DNA: TGTGCCAGCAGTTCCCGTCGTCCTTCTGGGGCCAACGTCCTGACTTTC.